This T cell receptor (beta chain) was sequenced during a study of early T cells in non-severe SARS-CoV-2 infection. At the level of the study: Alpha and beta chains were unpaired, from unsorted whole-blood bulk RNA. General study results and limits: Comparison of clonotypes with VDJdb favored anti-spike CD8 responses while missing private and CD4 specificities.

On this clonotype itself: Its antigen is not known.

Germline V CDR1 and CDR2: LGHDT, YNNKEL (reference sequence). After removal of 5 bases from V and 9 bases from J, the junction contained 3 bases not matched to a gene. The CDR3 extends over 13 amino acids. Each CDR3 protein gets one entry after TCRdb re-called the 5' RACE reads with MiXCR. This table holds 70,000 or so distinct CDR3 sequences, roughly 13% found once. The chain combines TRBV3-1 with TRBJ2-1; 11 bases map to TRBD2. The clonotype comes from an adult who was a healthcare worker with PCR-confirmed SARS-CoV-2 infection or an uninfected control (not recorded which). The sequenced material came from whole blood. The CDR3 DNA reads as TGTGCCAGCAGCTTTAGCGGGGGGGGTGAGCAGTTCTTC. Amino acid sequence: CASSFSGGGEQFF.